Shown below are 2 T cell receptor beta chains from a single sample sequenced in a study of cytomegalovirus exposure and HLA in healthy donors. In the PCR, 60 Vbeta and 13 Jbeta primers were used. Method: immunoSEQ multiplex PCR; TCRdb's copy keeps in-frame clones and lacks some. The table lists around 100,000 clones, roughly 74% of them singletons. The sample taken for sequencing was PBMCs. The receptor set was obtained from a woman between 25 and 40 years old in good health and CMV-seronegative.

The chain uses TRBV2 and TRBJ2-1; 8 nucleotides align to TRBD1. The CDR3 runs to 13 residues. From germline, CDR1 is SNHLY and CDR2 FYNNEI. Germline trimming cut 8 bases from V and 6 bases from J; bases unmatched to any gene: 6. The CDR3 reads CASPGQGGNEQFF. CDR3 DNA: TGTGCCAGCCCCGGACAGGGTGGCAATGAGCAGTTCTTC.

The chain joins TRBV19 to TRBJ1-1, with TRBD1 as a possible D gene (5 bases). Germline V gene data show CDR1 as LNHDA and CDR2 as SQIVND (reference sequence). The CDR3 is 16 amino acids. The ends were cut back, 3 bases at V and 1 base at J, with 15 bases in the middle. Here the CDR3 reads CASSIVPRGKNTEAFF. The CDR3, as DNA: TGTGCCAGTAGTATTGTCCCACGGGGGAAGAACACTGAAGCTTTCTTT.